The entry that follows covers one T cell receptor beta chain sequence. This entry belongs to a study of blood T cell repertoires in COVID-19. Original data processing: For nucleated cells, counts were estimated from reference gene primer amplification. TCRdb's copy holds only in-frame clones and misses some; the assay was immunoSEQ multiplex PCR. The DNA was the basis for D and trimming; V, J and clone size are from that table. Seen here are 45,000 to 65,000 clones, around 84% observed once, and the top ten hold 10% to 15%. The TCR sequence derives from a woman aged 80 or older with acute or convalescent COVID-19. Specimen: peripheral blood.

The CDR3 region has the DNA TGCGCCAGCAGCTGGACAGGGGGCGGCACCGGGGAGCTGTTTTTT. Protein: CASSWTGGGTGELFF. This chain joins TRBV5-1 and TRBJ2-2, with 11 bases fitting TRBD1. V shed 3 bases, J shed 4 bases, and the junction held 2 bases outside the gene matches. Germline V lookup: CDR1 SGHRS, CDR2 YFSETQ. This CDR3 has 15 amino acids.